This T cell receptor beta chain was observed in a study of blood T cell repertoires in COVID-19. Study overall: The United States, Italy and Spain supplied acute and convalescent COVID-19 samples. PBMCs, B-cell-depleted T cells, or T cells provided the cDNA or gDNA that made up the material.

In the original processing: Cell counts per sample came from amplifying reference gene primers. Method: immunoSEQ multiplex PCR; TCRdb's copy keeps in-frame clones and lacks some. From that table come the V and J calls and clone size; the DNA was used to work out D and trimming. The data hold 220,000 or so clones, with 82% observed a single time. The germline V gene encodes CDR1 SGHNT and CDR2 YYREEE (reference sequence). CDR3 length: 15 residues. With V trimmed by 3 bases and J by 0 bases, 4 bases remained unmatched. The receptor's source is a woman older than 75 with acute or convalescent COVID-19. Sequencing was carried out using peripheral blood. The V and J genes are TRBV5-4 and TRBJ2-3; 7 bases match TRBD1. The CDR3 loop is CASSSGQTSTDTQYF. The CDR3, as DNA: TGTGCCAGCAGCTCGGGACAGACTAGCACAGATACGCAGTATTTT.